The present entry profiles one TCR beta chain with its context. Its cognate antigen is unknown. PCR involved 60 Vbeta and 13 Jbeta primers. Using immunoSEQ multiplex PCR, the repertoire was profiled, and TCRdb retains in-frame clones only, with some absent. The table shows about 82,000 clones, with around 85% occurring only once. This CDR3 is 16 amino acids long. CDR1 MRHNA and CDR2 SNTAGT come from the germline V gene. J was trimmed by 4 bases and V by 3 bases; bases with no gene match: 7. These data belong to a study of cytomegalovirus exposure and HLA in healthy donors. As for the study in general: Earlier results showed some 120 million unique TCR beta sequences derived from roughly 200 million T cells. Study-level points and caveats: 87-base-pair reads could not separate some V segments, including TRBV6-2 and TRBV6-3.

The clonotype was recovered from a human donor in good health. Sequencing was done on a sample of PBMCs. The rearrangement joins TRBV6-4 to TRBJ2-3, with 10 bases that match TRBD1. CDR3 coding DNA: TGTGCCAGCAGTGAAACAGGACAGGGGGGCGCAGATACGCAGTATTTT. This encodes CASSETGQGGADTQYF.